This entry lists 17 T cell receptor beta chains sequenced from one sample in a study of cytomegalovirus exposure and HLA in healthy donors. The PCR made use of 60 Vbeta and 13 Jbeta primers. Only in-frame clones appear in the TCRdb table, and some are missing; sequencing was by immunoSEQ multiplex PCR. There are roughly 150,000 clones in the sample; around 85% occur only once, and 1% lies in the top ten. Sequenced: PBMCs. The receptors here all came from a boy younger than 10 in good health and CMV-seronegative.

This chain uses TRBV15 with TRBJ2-5; D might be TRBD2 (5 bases). Trimming pared 3 bases from V and 5 bases from J, leaving 13 bases between. The germline gives CDR1 LNHNV, CDR2 YYDKDF (reference sequence). The CDR3 spans 14 residues. CDR3 DNA sequence: TGTGCCACCAGCAGGACTACTTTAGGCGAGACCCAGTACTTC. Translated, it gives CATSRTTLGETQYF. Together with reference TRBV15 and TRBJ2-5, the CDR3 gives the full variable domain: DAMVIQNPRYQVTQFGKPVTLSCSQTLNHNVMYWYQQKSSQAPKLLFHYYDKDFNNEADTPDNFQSRRPNTSFCFLDIRSPGLGDTAMYLCATSRTTLGETQYFGPGTRLLVL.

The CDR3 reads CASSGGPLYEQYV. The DNA of the CDR3 is TGTGCCAGCAGTGGCGGGCCCCTCTACGAGCAGTACGTC. The chain recombines TRBV6-1 with TRBJ2-7, with D maybe TRBD2 (5 bases). The germline V and J ends were trimmed by 4 bases and 3 bases, with 10 bases remaining between them. The CDR3 runs 13 residues. Germline-derived CDR1 and CDR2 are MNHNS and SASEGT.

The V call is TRBV5-6, the J call TRBJ2-5, with D perhaps matching TRBD2 (6 bases). Germline V gives CDR1 SGHDT, CDR2 YYEEEE. Deletions cut 1 base from V and 1 base from J, with 8 bases between. This CDR3 comprises 14 residues. CDR3 coding DNA: TGTGCCAGCAGCTTGACTAGCTTCCAAGAGACCCAGTACTTC. This sequence encodes CASSLTSFQETQYF.

The CDR3 DNA follows: TGTGCCAGTAGTATAGGGGCAGTAGAAGCTTTCTTT. This encodes CASSIGAVEAFF. The rearrangement uses TRBV19 and TRBJ1-1; D call uncertain. CDR1 is LNHDA and CDR2 is SQIVND in the germline V gene (reference sequence). The V end lost 1 base, the J end lost 8 bases, and 8 bases lay between the germline ends. The CDR3 spans 12 residues.

Written as DNA, the CDR3 is TGCGCCAGCAGCCCCGTGAAGCACCCCTTCTATGGCTACACCTTC. It codes for CASSPVKHPFYGYTF. This chain links TRBV10-1 with TRBJ1-2, with no clear D. This CDR3 contains 15 residues. Trimming removed 6 bases at V and 4 bases at J, with 18 bases between. Germline CDR1 WNHNN, CDR2 SYGVQD (reference sequence).

The chain joins TRBV2 to TRBJ1-2; D gene unclear. This CDR3 contains 14 residues. Germline CDR1 is SNHLY and CDR2 is FYNNEI. V dropped 7 bases and J dropped 4 bases, with 16 bases sitting between them. CDR3 bases: TGTGCCAGCATCAAAGAGGCGGGGAGCTATGGCTACACCTTC. This sequence encodes CASIKEAGSYGYTF.

CDR3 coding DNA: TGTGCCAGCAGTGATCACAGGGTAACGAACACTGAAGCTTTCTTT. Amino acid sequence: CASSDHRVTNTEAFF. The chain joins TRBV6-1 to TRBJ1-1, with D maybe TRBD1 (6 bases). The CDR3 loop spans 15 amino acids. V was shortened by 3 bases and J by 1 base, with 12 bases between the two germline ends. CDR1 and CDR2 from the germline V gene are MNHNS and SASEGT.

This clone came up once. The chain uses TRBV14 and TRBJ2-1; TRBD1 matches 9 bases. Germline V gene lookup returns CDR1 SGHDN and CDR2 FVKESK. This CDR3 is built from 17 residues. V was pared by 0 bases and J by 9 bases, with 12 bases of the junction left unmatched. CDR3 loop: CASSQDLVDRGSGEQFF. The CDR3 coding sequence is TGTGCCAGCAGCCAAGATTTAGTAGACAGGGGGAGTGGTGAGCAGTTCTTC.

The chain is built from TRBV11-3 and TRBJ1-1; D gene unclear. Germline CDR1 SGHNT, CDR2 YENEEA. Trimming took off 2 bases at V and 0 bases at J, with 16 bases between the two ends. The CDR3 totals 17 residues. CDR3 sequence (DNA): TGTGCCAGCAGCTTACCCAGGTGGGCCGTGATGAACACTGAAGCTTTCTTT. Protein: CASSLPRWAVMNTEAFF.

This chain uses TRBV10-1 with TRBJ2-2; TRBD1 might be the D (5 bases). V was trimmed by 4 bases and J by 5 bases, leaving 11 bases between them. Germline-derived CDR1 and CDR2 are WNHNN and SYGVQD (reference sequence). The CDR3 is 14 amino acids. CDR3 amino acids: CASSGQGATGELFF. CDR3 nucleotides: TGCGCCAGCAGTGGTCAGGGTGCAACCGGGGAGCTGTTTTTT.

This clone was observed once. The gene calls are TRBV25-1 and TRBJ1-2; tentatively, D is TRBD1 (6 bases). The CDR3 is 14 residues long. Trimming pared 4 bases from V and 5 bases from J, leaving 14 bases between. Looked up from germline, CDR1 is MGHDK and CDR2 is SYGVNS. The DNA of the CDR3 is TGTGCCAGCAGTGCGACCGACAGGCCGTATGGCTACACCTTC. Translating it yields CASSATDRPYGYTF.

This chain uses TRBV5-1 with TRBJ2-7, with TRBD1 as a possible D gene (5 bases). Trimming took 4 bases from V and 2 from J, leaving 13 bases between them. Per germline, CDR1 SGHRS and CDR2 YFSETQ. The CDR3 is 14 residues long. CDR3 region: CASSTTTDPYEQYF. The CDR3 bases are TGCGCCAGCAGCACCACGACAGATCCCTACGAGCAGTACTTC.

In the case of this clone: The same CDR3 is also encoded by other DNA sequences in this sample. V gene TRBV14 combines with J gene TRBJ2-7; D gene uncertain. Germline values: CDR1 SGHDN, CDR2 FVKESK. The V end lost 0 bases, the J end lost 2 bases, and 2 bases lay between the germline ends. CDR3 length: 12 amino acids. The CDR3 loop reads CASSQDTYEQYF. The CDR3 nucleotides read TGTGCCAGCAGCCAAGACACCTACGAGCAGTACTTC.

The V and J genes are TRBV11-2 and TRBJ2-5, with 7 nucleotides matching TRBD1. Germline V CDR1 and CDR2: SGHAT, FQNNGV. The CDR3 covers 15 residues. V gave up 5 bases and J gave up 3 bases; unmatched junction bases: 9. The CDR3 DNA follows: TGTGCCAGCAGCCCCCGACAGGGACGTAAAGAGACCCAGTACTTC. Protein: CASSPRQGRKETQYF.

The chain has TRBV4-1 and TRBJ2-2; 10 bases line up with TRBD2. This CDR3 is built from 18 residues. V trimming: 4 bases; J trimming: 4 bases; junction bases outside the gene matches: 12. Germline loops: CDR1 MGHRA, CDR2 YSYEKL. The CDR3 DNA is TGCGCCAGCAGCCGAGAGGTCCCTAGCGGGAGCTCCACCGGGGAGCTGTTTTTT. Encoded protein: CASSREVPSGSSTGELFF.

This chain links TRBV5-5 with TRBJ2-7; 7 bases match TRBD1. Germline CDR1 and CDR2: SGHKS and YYEKEE (reference sequence). The CDR3 is made up of 16 amino acids. Losses at the gene ends were 3 bases for V and 2 bases for J; bases not matched to a gene: 11. CDR3 region: CASSSHRGGPTYEQYF. As DNA, the CDR3 is TGTGCCAGCAGCTCTCACAGGGGTGGACCGACCTACGAGCAGTACTTC.

J is TRBJ1-4 and V is TRBV11-2; weak D call: TRBD1 (6 bases). The germline gives CDR1 SGHAT, CDR2 FQNNGV. Trimming took 1 base from V and 8 from J, leaving 17 bases between them. The CDR3 loop spans 16 amino acids. Here the CDR3 DNA reads TGTGCCAGCAGCTTAGGGGGGGGGCGCGTGGCGGAAAAACTGTTTTTT. Its translation is CASSLGGGRVAEKLFF.